These 23 T cell receptor beta chains were all obtained from the same sample, sequenced in a study of blood T cell repertoires in COVID-19. Libraries were prepared by immunoSEQ multiplex PCR; TCRdb keeps only in-frame clonotypes and omits some of them. Here the sample spans 200,000 to 250,000 clones, 85% being singletons. Sequenced material: peripheral blood. The receptor set was obtained from a woman in her 70s with COVID-19, enrolled during active disease.

The CDR3 loop reads CASSLPRGSSYNEQFF. Here the CDR3 DNA reads TGCGCCAGCAGCTTGCCTAGGGGAAGCTCCTACAATGAGCAGTTCTTC. The rearrangement uses TRBV5-1 and TRBJ2-1; tentatively, D is TRBD1 (5 bases). CDR3 length: 16 residues. The V and J ends lost 1 base and 0 bases respectively, with 11 bases between them. Germline CDR1 and CDR2: SGHRS and YFSETQ.

V is TRBV5-4 and J is TRBJ1-1, with a weak D call TRBD1 (5 bases). The CDR3 is 14 residues long. Germline V gives CDR1 SGHNT, CDR2 YYREEE (reference sequence). Trimming stripped 0 bases from V and 4 bases from J, with 10 bases between. CDR3 amino acids: CASSLVRGATEAFF. CDR3 nucleotide sequence: TGTGCCAGCAGCTTGGTTAGGGGCGCCACTGAAGCTTTCTTT.

This clone appeared a few times. This chain connects TRBV11-3 to TRBJ2-7, with D possibly being TRBD1 (7 bases). V gave up 5 bases and J gave up 0 bases, with 11 bases separating them. Germline values: CDR1 SGHNT, CDR2 YENEEA. CDR3 size: 14 residues. The CDR3 protein is CASSLRGDSYEQYF. Written as DNA, the CDR3 is TGTGCCAGCAGCCTCAGGGGGGACTCCTACGAGCAGTACTTC.

This clone was detected only once. The chain carries TRBV6-6 and TRBJ2-5, with D possibly being TRBD2 (7 bases). CDR1 MNHNY and CDR2 SVGAGI come from the germline V gene (reference sequence). Between the trimmed V and J ends, which lost 7 bases and 5 bases, there was a span of 11 bases. CDR3 length: 12 amino acids. The CDR3 DNA follows: TGTGCCAGCACGCGGGGGCGGGAGACCCAGTACTTC. Its translation: CASTRGRETQYF.

V and J are TRBV29-1 and TRBJ1-2, with 7 bases that match TRBD1. The V segment lost 6 bases and the J segment 7 bases; nucleotides outside the gene matches: 8. The V gene's germline CDR1 is SQVTM and CDR2 ANQGSEA. This CDR3 has 12 residues. The CDR3 DNA is TGCAGCGTCGAGGGGGACAGTGGTGGCTACACCTTC. This encodes CSVEGDSGGYTF.

This rearrangement joins TRBV9 to TRBJ2-7; D gene uncertain. The germline V and J ends were trimmed by 0 bases and 1 base, with 8 bases remaining between them. CDR1 is SGDLS, CDR2 YYNGEE, per germline. This CDR3 comprises 14 residues. The CDR3 sequence: CASSVDSLSYEQYF. The CDR3 bases are TGTGCCAGCAGCGTAGACAGTTTATCCTACGAGCAGTACTTC.

In its sample, this clone was seen a few times. This chain uses TRBV25-1 with TRBJ2-2; 8 bases line up with TRBD1. This CDR3 has 15 residues. V was pared by 5 bases and J by 4 bases, with 6 bases of the junction left unmatched. Per the germline V gene, CDR1 is MGHDK and CDR2 is SYGVNS. CDR3 nucleotides: TGTGCCAGCAGTCTAGGACAGGGCTTCACCGGGGAGCTGTTTTTT. As protein: CASSLGQGFTGELFF.

The rearrangement joins TRBV4-1 to TRBJ2-7, with 8 nucleotides matching TRBD1. CDR1 and CDR2 (germline): MGHRA, YSYEKL. This CDR3 spans 15 amino acids. After removal of 4 bases from V and 3 bases from J, the junction contained 8 bases not matched to a gene. CDR3 sequence: CASSRGGGQGYEQYF. CDR3 bases: TGCGCCAGCAGCCGAGGCGGAGGACAGGGCTACGAGCAGTACTTC.

The chain has TRBV27 and TRBJ1-6; 9 bases fit TRBD1. Germline trimming cut 5 bases from V and 7 bases from J; bases unmatched to any gene: 9. Germline CDR1 is MNHEY and CDR2 is SMNVEV (reference sequence). The CDR3 has 16 residues. The CDR3 loop reads CASSGNRGPGNSPLHF. The CDR3 bases are TGTGCCAGCAGTGGAAACAGGGGGCCGGGGAATTCACCCCTCCACTTT.

This clone was seen only a few times. V usage is TRBV30 and J usage is TRBJ2-7, with 8 bases fitting TRBD2. CDR1 is GTSNPN, CDR2 SVGIG, per germline (reference sequence). V was clipped by 6 bases and J by 0 bases; unmatched bases: 7. The CDR3 spans 14 residues. The CDR3 sequence is CACQPLAGSYEQYF. CDR3 coding DNA: TGTGCCTGCCAACCCCTAGCGGGCTCCTACGAGCAGTACTTC.

In this sample, this clone turned up once. In the same sample, other DNA sequences code for this CDR3. The rearrangement joins TRBV6-5 to TRBJ1-1; D is perhaps TRBD1 (6 bases). Trimming took off 4 bases at V and 0 bases at J, with 9 bases between the two ends. The CDR3 sequence is 14 residues long. The germline V gene encodes CDR1 MNHEY and CDR2 SVGAGI. As DNA, the CDR3 is TGTGCCAGCAGTTCTACAGGGTTGAACACTGAAGCTTTCTTT. It is translated as CASSSTGLNTEAFF.

This chain connects TRBV27 to TRBJ1-5; D is possibly TRBD1 (5 bases). Germline V gene data show CDR1 as MNHEY and CDR2 as SMNVEV (reference sequence). This CDR3 spans 15 amino acids. V was shortened by 2 bases and J by 6 bases, with 14 bases between the two germline ends. CDR3 sequence: CASSLKWGDGQPQHF. The CDR3 DNA reads as TGTGCCAGCAGTTTAAAATGGGGCGACGGTCAGCCCCAGCATTTT.

The table lists this clone with a count of one. This chain joins TRBV9 and TRBJ1-1; D is undetermined. This CDR3 spans 15 amino acids. CDR1 SGDLS and CDR2 YYNGEE come from the germline V gene. V lost 0 bases and J 3 bases, leaving 12 bases between the germline ends. The CDR3 DNA is TGTGCCAGCAGCGTAGGTGCAGATCCTTACACTGAAGCTTTCTTT. Amino acids: CASSVGADPYTEAFF.

The chain couples TRBV6-1 to TRBJ1-1, with D unclear. Germline CDR1 reads MNHNS; CDR2 reads SASEGT. Trimming removed 2 bases from V and 11 bases from J, with 9 bases in between. The CDR3 spans 11 residues. CDR3 sequence reads: CASSELPSAFF. DNA of the CDR3: TGTGCCAGCAGTGAACTCCCGTCGGCTTTCTTT.

The chain joins TRBV7-3 to TRBJ2-3, with 9 bases lining up with TRBD2. CDR3 length equals 13 residues. The trim removed 5 bases at V and 10 bases at J, leaving 7 bases unmatched. Per germline, CDR1 SGHTA and CDR2 FQGTGA. CDR3 sequence (DNA): TGTGCCAGCAGCGAGCGAGCGGGAGGAGCGCAGTATTTT. This encodes CASSERAGGAQYF. The whole variable domain, remainder taken from reference TRBV7-3 and TRBJ2-3, is GAGVSQTPSNKVTEKGKYVELRCDPISGHTALYWYRQSLGQGPEFLIYFQGTGAADDSGLPNDRFFAVRPEGSVSTLKIQRTERGDSAVYLCASSERAGGAQYFGPGTRLTVL.

The J gene is TRBJ1-2, the V gene TRBV19, with a weak D call TRBD1 (5 bases). The CDR3 is made up of 14 amino acids. Germline V lookup: CDR1 LNHDA, CDR2 SQIVND (reference sequence). V was cut by 5 bases and J by 0 bases, with 10 bases left in between. The chain's CDR3 is CASSSGGTNYGYTF. In nucleotides, the CDR3 is TGTGCCAGTAGTTCCGGGGGGACTAACTATGGCTACACCTTC. Full variable domain (missing parts from reference TRBV19 and TRBJ1-2): DGGITQSPKYLFRKEGQNVTLSCEQNLNHDAMYWYRQDPGQGLRLIYYSQIVNDFQKGDIAEGYSVSREKKESFPLTVTSAQKNPTAFYLCASSSGGTNYGYTFGSGTRLTVV.

The chain links TRBV7-3 to TRBJ1-6, with D tentatively TRBD1 (6 bases). This CDR3 contains 14 residues. With 6 bases removed from V and 7 bases from J, the gap between germline ends came to 13 bases. Looked up from germline, CDR1 is SGHTA and CDR2 is FQGTGA. For the CDR3, the DNA is TGTGCCAGCAGTTGGGGGGGCGGGAATTCACCCCTCCACTTT. It encodes CASSWGGGNSPLHF.

This rearrangement joins TRBV19 to TRBJ1-1, with TRBD1 as a possible D gene (6 bases). V dropped 2 bases and J dropped 5 bases, with 12 bases sitting between them. This CDR3 is built from 14 residues. Germline lookup yields CDR1 LNHDA and CDR2 SQIVND (reference sequence). CDR3 DNA: TGTGCCAGTAGTATAAACAGGGTTGGGACTGAAGCTTTCTTT. Translated: CASSINRVGTEAFF.

This sequence joins TRBV5-1 and TRBJ2-1; 12 bases match TRBD2. CDR3 size: 15 residues. The junction had 4 bases not matched to a gene; V was cut back by 4 bases and J by 5 bases. The germline V gene has CDR1 SGHRS and CDR2 YFSETQ. The CDR3 bases are TGCGCCAGCAGCAGGACTAGCGGGACCCACAATGAGCAGTTCTTC. Its translation: CASSRTSGTHNEQFF.

CDR3 in DNA: TGTGCCACCAGCAGAGATAATGTGGCGGCAGGGGGAGGAGTCAATGGCTACACCTTC. Its protein product is CATSRDNVAAGGGVNGYTF. The chain links TRBV15 to TRBJ1-2, with TRBD1 matching 7 bases. J was trimmed by 6 bases and V by 0 bases; bases with no gene match: 19. CDR3 length equals 19 residues. Germline CDR1 is LNHNV and CDR2 is YYDKDF (reference sequence).

Worth noting for this clone: This sample includes further DNA sequences coding for the same CDR3. CDR3 protein: CASSAGQGPNQPQHF. The CDR3, as DNA: TGTGCCAGCAGCGCTGGACAGGGTCCCAATCAGCCCCAGCATTTT. The chain combines TRBV9 with TRBJ1-5, with 8 bases lining up with TRBD1. The CDR3 runs 15 residues. Trimming at V came to 3 bases and at J to 3 bases, leaving 5 bases not matched to a gene. The germline CDR1 and CDR2 sequences are SGDLS and YYNGEE.

The chain combines TRBV11-3 with TRBJ2-7, with D possibly matching TRBD2 (6 bases). CDR3 length: 15 amino acids. V lost 4 bases and J 0 bases, leaving 13 bases between the germline ends. Germline-derived CDR1 and CDR2 are SGHNT and YENEEA. The DNA for the CDR3 is TGTGCCAGCAGCTCCGGGGGTACTAGCTCCTACGAGCAGTACTTC. Translated: CASSSGGTSSYEQYF.

The chain couples TRBV11-2 to TRBJ2-2; TRBD2 agrees at 7 bases. Per germline, CDR1 SGHAT and CDR2 FQNNGV. V dropped 2 bases and J dropped 7; count of bases not matched to a gene: 1. This CDR3 is 13 amino acids long. In DNA form, the CDR3 reads TGTGCCAGCAGCTTAAAGCGGGGCGGGGAGCTGTTTTTT. Residues: CASSLKRGGELFF.